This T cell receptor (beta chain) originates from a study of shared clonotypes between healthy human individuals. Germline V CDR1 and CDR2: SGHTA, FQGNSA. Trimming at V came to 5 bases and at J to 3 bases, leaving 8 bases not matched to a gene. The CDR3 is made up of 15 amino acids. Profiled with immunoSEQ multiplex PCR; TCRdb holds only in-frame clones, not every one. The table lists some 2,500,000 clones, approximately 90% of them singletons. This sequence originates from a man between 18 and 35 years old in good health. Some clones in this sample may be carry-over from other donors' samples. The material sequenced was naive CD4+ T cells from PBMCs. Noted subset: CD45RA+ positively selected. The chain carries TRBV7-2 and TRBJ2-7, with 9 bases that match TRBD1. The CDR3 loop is CASSPTGTGNYEQYF. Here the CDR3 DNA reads TGTGCCAGCAGCCCAACCGGGACAGGGAACTACGAGCAGTACTTC.